Listed here are 24 T cell receptor beta chains from one sample, sequenced in a study of shared clonotypes between healthy human individuals. This table comes from immunoSEQ multiplex PCR, and its TCRdb copy is limited to in-frame clones, with some not included. The table includes a few million clones, 85% to 95% detected once. Material: naive CD4+ T cells from PBMCs. The subset is: CD45RA+ positively selected. These receptors were taken from a man in his late teens or twenties in good health. Some clones in this sample may be carry-over from other donors' samples.

This clone was seen a few times. At the DNA level, this CDR3 is encoded by other sequences in the same sample as well. V and J are TRBV29-1 and TRBJ1-1; tentative D call: TRBD1 (5 bases). The CDR3 has 13 residues. Germline lookup yields CDR1 SQVTM and CDR2 ANQGSEA. V lost 4 bases to trimming and J lost 4 bases, with 13 bases between them. CDR3 DNA: TGCAGCGTTGGAACCAGGGTTGGCACTGAAGCTTTCTTT. It yields the protein CSVGTRVGTEAFF.

The J gene is TRBJ2-7, the V gene TRBV9; 10 bases match TRBD2. The CDR3 consists of 15 residues. Germline values: CDR1 SGDLS, CDR2 YYNGEE. The V gene end was trimmed by 4 bases and the J gene end by 11 bases; junction bases not matched to a gene: 15. CDR3 nucleotides: TGTGCCAGCAGCCCCCTGGGCTCTAGCGGGAGCGTTGAGTACTTC. Its translation is CASSPLGSSGSVEYF.

The rearrangement uses TRBV5-1 and TRBJ2-6, with unresolved D. The CDR3 runs to 16 residues. Germline assignment: CDR1 SGHRS and CDR2 YFSETQ. Trimming removed 6 bases at V and 1 base at J, with 14 bases between. In DNA, the CDR3 is TGCGCCAGCAAACCCGCCCCTGGTTCTGGGGCCAACGTCCTGACTTTC. Translating it yields CASKPAPGSGANVLTF.

This clone was found once. V gene TRBV18 combines with J gene TRBJ1-4; D not resolved. The germline V gene encodes CDR1 KGHSH and CDR2 LQKENI. Trimming left V 6 bases short and J 0 bases short, with 17 bases between. This CDR3 is 17 amino acids long. CDR3: CASSPFGQVATNEKLFF. CDR3 coding DNA: TGTGCCAGCTCCCCCTTCGGGCAGGTCGCAACTAATGAAAAACTGTTTTTT.

The rearrangement uses TRBV4-3 and TRBJ2-1, with TRBD2 matching 13 bases. Germline V gene lookup returns CDR1 LGHNA and CDR2 YSLEER. V gave up 1 base and J gave up 9 bases; unmatched junction bases: 9. CDR3 length equals 17 residues. The CDR3 DNA sequence: TGCGCCAGCAGCCAAGTCCTAGGACTAGCGGGAGCCGGTGAGCAGTTCTTC. Its protein product is CASSQVLGLAGAGEQFF.

The rearrangement uses TRBV10-3 and TRBJ2-2, with D perhaps being TRBD1 or TRBD2 (7 bases each). The CDR3 runs 14 residues. Germline values: CDR1 ENHRY, CDR2 SYGVKD. Trimming removed 10 bases from V and 4 bases from J, with 16 bases in between. The CDR3 sequence: CARGQGGPTGELFF. CDR3 DNA: TGTGCCAGAGGGCAGGGGGGGCCCACCGGGGAGCTGTTTTTT.

The genes are TRBV5-1 and TRBJ2-7, with a possible D match to TRBD2 (5 bases). V was trimmed by 3 bases and J by 2 bases, leaving 12 bases between them. CDR1 and CDR2 (germline): SGHRS, YFSETQ. The CDR3 runs to 14 residues. The CDR3: CASSWRVYPYEQYF. The CDR3 nucleotides are TGCGCCAGCAGCTGGCGGGTGTACCCCTACGAGCAGTACTTC.

As concerns this clone: One junction end disagrees with the germline gene, perhaps due to a read error. V gene TRBV28 combines with J gene TRBJ1-2; D gene uncertain. Germline V gene sequence: CDR1 MDHEN, CDR2 SYDVKM. The CDR3 length is 13 residues. For the CDR3, the DNA is TGTACCAGCGACCAAGATCTGGGCTATGGCTACACCTTC. It specifies CTSDQDLGYGYTF.

This chain uses TRBV6-5 with TRBJ1-2; D ambiguous. This CDR3 has 14 residues. V lost 2 bases to trimming and J lost 4 bases, with 11 bases between them. Germline V gene sequence: CDR1 MNHEY, CDR2 SVGAGI. This CDR3 reads CASSYRVWGYGYTF. Written as DNA, the CDR3 is TGTGCCAGCAGTTACCGGGTGTGGGGCTATGGCTACACCTTC.

Note on this clone: Other nucleotide sequences from this sample produce the same CDR3. The chain employs TRBV5-1 and TRBJ1-5; D gene unclear. The CDR3 has 13 amino acids. Deletions cut 4 bases from V and 0 bases from J, with 5 bases between. CDR1 is SGHRS, CDR2 YFSETQ, per germline. The CDR3 sequence is CASSRDSNQPQHF. CDR3 DNA: TGCGCCAGCAGCAGGGATAGCAATCAGCCCCAGCATTTT.

The V and J genes are TRBV7-9 and TRBJ2-7, with a tentative D call TRBD2 (6 bases). There are 16 residues in the CDR3. Looked up from germline, CDR1 is SEHNR and CDR2 is FQNEAQ (reference sequence). Trimming pared 5 bases from V and 1 base from J, leaving 18 bases between. The CDR3 nucleotides are TGTGCCAGCAGCGGAGGGCGGCATTTGCAATCCTACGAGCAGTACTTC. Amino acid sequence: CASSGGRHLQSYEQYF.

This chain uses TRBV5-4 with TRBJ2-1; D uncertain. The CDR3 covers 12 residues. Germline V gene sequence: CDR1 SGHNT, CDR2 YYREEE (reference sequence). V lost 0 bases and J 9 bases, leaving 7 bases between the germline ends. CDR3 region: CASSLGVTEQFF. The CDR3 DNA is TGTGCCAGCAGCTTGGGGGTCACTGAGCAGTTCTTC.

CDR3 sequence: CAISESRNSYEQYF. In nucleotides, the CDR3 is TGTGCCATCAGTGAGTCACGCAACTCCTACGAGCAGTACTTC. This rearrangement joins TRBV10-3 to TRBJ2-7; D ambiguous. The ends were cut back, 0 bases at V and 0 bases at J, with 6 bases in the middle. Per germline, CDR1 ENHRY and CDR2 SYGVKD. The CDR3 spans 14 residues.

On this clone: This CDR3 is also generated by other DNA sequences in the sample. The chain joins TRBV7-2 to TRBJ2-5; the D gene is possibly TRBD1 (5 bases). CDR1 SGHTA and CDR2 FQGNSA come from the germline V gene. The CDR3 loop spans 14 amino acids. Deletions cut 5 bases from V and 5 bases from J, with 15 bases between. CDR3 sequence reads: CASSPSGSRETQYF. In nucleotides, the CDR3 is TGTGCCAGCAGCCCATCAGGGTCTCGGGAGACCCAGTACTTC.

This rearrangement joins TRBV14 to TRBJ2-6, with TRBD2 identical over 10 bases. Trimming cost V 1 base and J 0 bases; bases outside gene matches: 3. The CDR3 contains 18 residues. Germline V gene sequence: CDR1 SGHDN, CDR2 FVKESK. CDR3 sequence: CASSQGTSGSSGANVLTF. DNA of the CDR3: TGTGCCAGCAGCCAAGGGACTAGCGGTAGCTCTGGGGCCAACGTCCTGACTTTC.

The rearrangement joins TRBV28 to TRBJ1-5; D gene ambiguous. Germline V lookup: CDR1 MDHEN, CDR2 SYDVKM. The CDR3 is 12 amino acids. The ends were cut back, 3 bases at V and 6 bases at J, with 6 bases in the middle. The CDR3 nucleotides are TGTGCCAGCAGTTTCACGCGTCAGCCCCAGCATTTT. It is translated as CASSFTRQPQHF.

This sequence joins TRBV5-1 and TRBJ1-3; 8 bases line up with TRBD1. Germline CDR1 and CDR2: SGHRS and YFSETQ. The trim removed 3 bases at V and 2 bases at J, leaving 7 bases unmatched. The CDR3 loop spans 16 amino acids. The CDR3 DNA follows: TGCGCCAGCAGCTGGGCCCAACAGGGGGCTGGAAACACCATATATTTT. This translates into CASSWAQQGAGNTIYF.

J is TRBJ1-1 and V is TRBV6-6; D uncertain. Germline V gene lookup returns CDR1 MNHNY and CDR2 SVGAGI (reference sequence). There are 16 residues in the CDR3. V was pared by 7 bases and J by 2 bases, with 20 bases between. This CDR3 is CASKRAEGTYNTEAFF. The DNA for the CDR3 is TGTGCCAGCAAAAGAGCAGAGGGAACATACAACACTGAAGCTTTCTTT.

The chain employs TRBV28 and TRBJ1-2; no firm D call. V shed 2 bases and J shed 8 bases, with 15 bases lying between them. The germline V gene encodes CDR1 MDHEN and CDR2 SYDVKM. The CDR3 has 14 amino acids. The CDR3 DNA reads as TGTGCCAGCAGTTTAAGAGGACGGATCTCAGGCTACACCTTC. Residues: CASSLRGRISGYTF.

V gene TRBV7-2 combines with J gene TRBJ2-7, with D possibly TRBD2 on 6 matching bases. The V end was cut by 4 bases, the J end by 6 bases, with 13 bases between. The CDR3 length is 13 residues. Germline assignment: CDR1 SGHTA and CDR2 FQGNSA. CDR3 region: CASSYPGRTEQYF. The CDR3, as DNA: TGTGCCAGCAGCTACCCGGGGAGGACCGAGCAGTACTTC.

The J gene is TRBJ2-1, the V gene TRBV6-5; D is perhaps TRBD1 (5 bases). This CDR3 is built from 13 residues. The V gene lost 4 bases and the J gene lost 10 bases, with 14 bases spanning the gap. Looked up from germline, CDR1 is MNHEY and CDR2 is SVGAGI. CDR3 in amino acids: CASSSPGPGEQFF. CDR3 nucleotides: TGTGCCAGCAGTTCTCCCGGGCCAGGGGAGCAGTTCTTC.

The chain joins TRBV9 to TRBJ2-5, with 9 bases aligning to TRBD2. V dropped 3 bases and J dropped 3; count of bases not matched to a gene: 0. The CDR3 has 13 amino acids. Germline CDR1 SGDLS, CDR2 YYNGEE. This chain's CDR3 is CASSGGREETQYF. CDR3 nucleotide sequence: TGTGCCAGCAGCGGCGGGAGGGAAGAGACCCAGTACTTC.

The chain links TRBV7-9 to TRBJ2-5; D ambiguous. The V end was cut by 2 bases, the J end by 6 bases, with 16 bases between. Per germline, CDR1 SEHNR and CDR2 FQNEAQ (reference sequence). This CDR3 region has 15 residues. The CDR3 loop is CASSLPLRSAQTQYF. CDR3 sequence (DNA): TGTGCCAGCAGCTTACCTCTCAGGAGTGCGCAGACCCAGTACTTC.

V and J are TRBV28 and TRBJ2-1; 15 bases line up with TRBD2. This CDR3 has 16 amino acids. Germline values: CDR1 MDHEN, CDR2 SYDVKM. Trimming removed 6 bases from V and 9 bases from J; junction bases left unmatched: 9. The CDR3 loop is CASSFPGLAGGREQFF. The CDR3 DNA is TGTGCCAGCAGCTTCCCGGGACTAGCGGGAGGTCGTGAGCAGTTCTTC.